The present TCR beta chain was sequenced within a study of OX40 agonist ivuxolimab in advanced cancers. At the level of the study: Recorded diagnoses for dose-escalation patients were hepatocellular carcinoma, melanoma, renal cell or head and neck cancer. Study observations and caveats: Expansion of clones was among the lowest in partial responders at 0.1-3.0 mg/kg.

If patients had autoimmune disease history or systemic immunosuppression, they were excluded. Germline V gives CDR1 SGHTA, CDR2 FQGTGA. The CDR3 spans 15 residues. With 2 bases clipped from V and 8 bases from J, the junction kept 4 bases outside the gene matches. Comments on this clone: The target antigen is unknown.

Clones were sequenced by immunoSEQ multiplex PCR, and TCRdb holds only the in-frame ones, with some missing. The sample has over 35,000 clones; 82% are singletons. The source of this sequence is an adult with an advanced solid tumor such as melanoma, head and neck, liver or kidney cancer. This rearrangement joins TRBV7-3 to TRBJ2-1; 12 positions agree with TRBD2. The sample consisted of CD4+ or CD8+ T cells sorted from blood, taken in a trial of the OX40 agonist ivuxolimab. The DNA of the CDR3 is TGTGCCAGCAGCTTAGGACTAGCGGGAACCTATGAGCAGTTCTTC. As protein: CASSLGLAGTYEQFF.